Described below is a single TCR beta chain sequence and its context. The CDR3 runs to 15 residues. V lost 4 bases to trimming and J lost 1 base, with 11 bases between them. Germline-derived CDR1 and CDR2 are PRHDT and FYEKMQ (reference sequence). The record originates from a study of blood T cell repertoires in COVID-19. Looking at the study overall: Donors in the United States, Italy and Spain gave samples during acute or convalescent COVID-19. T cells, B-cell-depleted T cells, or PBMCs provided the cDNA or gDNA that served as material.

In the original analysis: Estimation of nucleated cell counts was performed using reference gene primer amplification. Repertoires were generated with immunoSEQ multiplex PCR, while TCRdb's copy carries only in-frame clones and drops some. The DNA gave D and trimming, while V, J and clone size come from that table. The repertoire holds about 61,000 clones, with about 88% as singletons. This receptor was identified in a woman in her 50s with active or convalescent COVID-19. The chain joins TRBV13 to TRBJ2-1; weak D call: TRBD2 (6 bases). Source material: peripheral blood. The CDR3 region is CASSSGLLSYNEQFF. The CDR3 nucleotides read TGTGCCAGCAGCTCGGGACTTCTGTCCTACAATGAGCAGTTCTTC.